This entry lists 17 T cell receptor beta chains sequenced from one sample in a study of early T cells in non-severe SARS-CoV-2 infection. TCRdb called the 5' RACE reads again in MiXCR, with one record for every CDR3 protein. Of about 120,000 distinct CDR3 sequences in the sample, over 10% were seen once. The sequences come from whole blood, collected at baseline. The origin of the receptors is an adult who was a healthcare worker with PCR-confirmed SARS-CoV-2 infection or an uninfected control (not recorded which).

This clonotype was counted ten times or more. This rearrangement joins TRBV20-1 to TRBJ2-7, with D perhaps TRBD2 (5 bases). The germline CDR1 and CDR2 sequences are DFQATT and SNEGSKA (reference sequence). Trimming cost V 0 bases and J 2 bases, with 11 bases left between them. This CDR3 spans 14 amino acids. CDR3 amino acids: CSARESGNPYEQYF. In DNA, the CDR3 is TGCAGTGCTAGAGAATCCGGGAACCCCTACGAGCAGTACTTC.

This clonotype came up a few times. The chain recombines TRBV28 with TRBJ1-2; D perhaps matches TRBD1 (5 bases). V lost 6 bases and J lost 1, with 18 bases in between. The CDR3 extends over 16 amino acids. The germline V gene has CDR1 MDHEN and CDR2 SYDVKM. CDR3 DNA: TGTGCCAGCAGACCCACGGGGGTCCCCATTAACTATGGCTACACCTTC. Amino acids: CASRPTGVPINYGYTF.

This clonotype was seen repeatedly, ten times or more. The chain employs TRBV5-1 and TRBJ2-6; unclear D gene. The V end was cut by 5 bases, the J end by 0 bases, with 3 bases between. The V gene's germline CDR1 is SGHRS and CDR2 YFSETQ. CDR3 length: 13 residues. In nucleotides, the CDR3 is TGCGCCAGCAGATTCTCTGGGGCCAACGTCCTGACTTTC. Amino acid sequence: CASRFSGANVLTF.

This clonotype was seen a few times. This chain joins TRBV3-1 and TRBJ2-1; D might be TRBD2 (5 bases). Trimming left V 6 bases short and J 4 bases short, with 13 bases between. CDR3 length: 14 amino acids. CDR1 is LGHDT, CDR2 YNNKEL, per germline (reference sequence). CDR3 DNA: TGTGCCAGCAGACGGGCGGGCGGGTACAATGAGCAGTTCTTC. Its protein product is CASRRAGGYNEQFF.

The V and J genes are TRBV28 and TRBJ2-7; the D is unclear. Per the germline V gene, CDR1 is MDHEN and CDR2 is SYDVKM. Between the trimmed V and J ends, which lost 7 bases and 6 bases, there was a span of 10 bases. The length of the CDR3 is 11 residues. The CDR3 DNA sequence: TGTGCCAGCACTACCTTGAGCGAGCAGTACTTC. As protein: CASTTLSEQYF.

This clonotype was found a few times. The chain recombines TRBV7-9 with TRBJ2-3; D is perhaps TRBD1 (6 bases). V was trimmed by 6 bases and J by 5 bases, leaving 9 bases between them. The CDR3 is 12 amino acids. Germline values: CDR1 SEHNR, CDR2 FQNEAQ (reference sequence). The CDR3 here is CASSRGKDTQYF. The CDR3 DNA reads TGTGCCAGCAGTAGGGGGAAAGATACGCAGTATTTT.

The rearrangement joins TRBV24-1 to TRBJ1-2; D perhaps matches TRBD1 (5 bases). The germline gives CDR1 KGHDR, CDR2 SFDVKD. V was clipped by 2 bases and J by 4 bases, with 13 bases between them. CDR3 length equals 15 residues. CDR3 loop: CATSDSAGSIYGYTF. The CDR3 nucleotides read TGTGCCACCAGTGATTCGGCAGGGAGTATCTATGGCTACACCTTC.

Only a few counts were recorded for this clonotype. The chain carries TRBV14 and TRBJ2-1; D not resolved. V was cut by 1 base and J by 3 bases, with 4 bases left in between. Germline V lookup: CDR1 SGHDN, CDR2 FVKESK. The CDR3 is 13 residues long. CDR3: CASSQVHYNEQFF. DNA of the CDR3: TGTGCCAGCAGCCAAGTCCACTACAATGAGCAGTTCTTC.

This clonotype turned up a few times. V and J are TRBV28 and TRBJ2-7; the D call may be TRBD1 or TRBD2 (7 bases each). This CDR3 has 14 residues. Germline assignment: CDR1 MDHEN and CDR2 SYDVKM. Trimming removed 5 bases from V and 1 base from J, with 12 bases in between. The chain's CDR3 is CASSPGGQSYEQYF. CDR3 nucleotide sequence: TGTGCCAGCAGTCCGGGGGGACAGTCCTACGAGCAGTACTTC.

The chain couples TRBV10-2 to TRBJ2-3; D gene uncertain. Per germline, CDR1 WSHSY and CDR2 SAAADI. The CDR3 consists of 14 residues. Deletions cut 2 bases from V and 0 bases from J, with 6 bases between. CDR3 sequence: CASSESSSTDTQYF. In nucleotides, the CDR3 is TGCGCCAGCAGTGAGAGCTCTAGCACAGATACGCAGTATTTT.

This sequence joins TRBV20-1 and TRBJ2-3; 7 bases are shared with TRBD2. V shed 3 bases, J shed 10 bases, and the junction held 13 bases outside the gene matches. Germline loops: CDR1 DFQATT, CDR2 SNEGSKA (reference sequence). This CDR3 comprises 14 residues. CDR3 nucleotide sequence: TGCAGTGCTAGGAAAGGCGGGGGACTTTACTCGCAGTATTTT. It is translated as CSARKGGGLYSQYF.

In this sample, this clonotype turned up a few times. This sequence joins TRBV6-2 or TRBV6-3 and TRBJ2-1; D not resolved. The germline V and J ends were trimmed by 1 base and 9 bases, with 13 bases remaining between them. This CDR3 is 14 amino acids long. The germline CDR1 and CDR2 sequences are MNHEY and SVGEGT. In nucleotides, the CDR3 is TGTGCCAGCAGTTACTTCAGCTTTACGGGTGAGCAGTTCTTC. Protein product: CASSYFSFTGEQFF.

This clonotype was recorded at least ten times. The rearrangement joins TRBV5-1 to TRBJ1-4; D is unresolved. This CDR3 region has 16 residues. V lost 0 bases, J lost 3 bases, and 12 bases lay in between. Germline V gene data show CDR1 as SGHRS and CDR2 as YFSETQ. CDR3: CASSLARTNSNEKLFF. CDR3 DNA: TGCGCCAGCAGCTTGGCCAGGACTAATTCTAATGAAAAACTGTTTTTT.

This clonotype occurred many times. The chain is built from TRBV5-1 and TRBJ2-3; no clear D gene. The CDR3 consists of 13 residues. V was shortened by 0 bases and J by 4 bases, with 6 bases between the two germline ends. From germline, CDR1 is SGHRS and CDR2 YFSETQ. The CDR3 region has the DNA TGCGCCAGCAGCTTGGCCGGCGCAGATACGCAGTATTTT. It encodes CASSLAGADTQYF.

This clonotype was seen ten or more times. This chain joins TRBV20-1 and TRBJ1-2, with 8 bases matching TRBD1. Losses at the gene ends were 6 bases for V and 7 bases for J; bases not matched to a gene: 4. CDR1 and CDR2 (germline): DFQATT, SNEGSKA (reference sequence). This CDR3 has 11 amino acids. DNA of the CDR3: TGCAGTGCGACAGGGGTGGGTGGCTACACCTTC. Residues: CSATGVGGYTF.

This clonotype was observed a handful of times. This chain joins TRBV2 and TRBJ1-1, with a weak D call TRBD1 (6 bases). The CDR3 is 14 amino acids. Trimming took 4 bases from V and 5 from J, leaving 14 bases between them. From germline, CDR1 is SNHLY and CDR2 FYNNEI. Here the CDR3 DNA reads TGTGCCAGCAGTGCAATTCGAGGACAGACTGAAGCTTTCTTT. It is translated as CASSAIRGQTEAFF.

The genes are TRBV18 and TRBJ1-1; D remains unclear. Trimming cost V 3 bases and J 8 bases, with 22 bases left between them. The CDR3 loop spans 16 amino acids. Germline V lookup: CDR1 KGHSH, CDR2 LQKENI. Here the CDR3 reads CASSPGVLQVLREAFF. The CDR3 bases are TGTGCCAGCTCACCGGGCGTTCTGCAGGTACTCAGGGAAGCTTTCTTT.